The entry that follows covers one T cell receptor (beta chain) sequence. Its cognate antigen is unknown. Treatment defined: 19 received Ad26.COV2.S at low or high dose, single or two shots; about 5 received placebo; per-sample allocation not given. Sampling was done on day 63 after the first vaccine or placebo injection. This entry comes from a study of Ad26.COV2.S vaccination and SARS-CoV-2 variants. The wider study: The study gave Ad26.COV2.S intramuscularly, once or twice 56 days apart.

Profiled with immunoSEQ multiplex PCR; TCRdb holds only in-frame clones, not every one. The table has about 410,000 clones, more than 85% seen once; the top ten hold about 3.6%. This CDR3 has 17 amino acids. V was shortened by 0 bases and J by 9 bases, with 21 bases between the two germline ends. The germline V gene has CDR1 KGHSH and CDR2 LQKENI. Notes on the study in general: Spike-specific responses of CD8+ and CD4+ T cells were reported to display substantial breadth after vaccination.

The chain links TRBV18 to TRBJ2-1, with a possible D match to TRBD2 (5 bases). Sequenced here: peripheral blood, sampled in a trial of Ad26.COV2.S vaccine versus placebo. The sequence came from a person between 18 and 59 years old who received the Ad26.COV2.S COVID-19 vaccine or a placebo. CDR3 sequence reads: CASSPPGSSGSTSEQFF. The CDR3, as DNA: TGTGCCAGCTCACCACCGGGTTCAAGCGGAAGTACAAGTGAGCAGTTCTTC.